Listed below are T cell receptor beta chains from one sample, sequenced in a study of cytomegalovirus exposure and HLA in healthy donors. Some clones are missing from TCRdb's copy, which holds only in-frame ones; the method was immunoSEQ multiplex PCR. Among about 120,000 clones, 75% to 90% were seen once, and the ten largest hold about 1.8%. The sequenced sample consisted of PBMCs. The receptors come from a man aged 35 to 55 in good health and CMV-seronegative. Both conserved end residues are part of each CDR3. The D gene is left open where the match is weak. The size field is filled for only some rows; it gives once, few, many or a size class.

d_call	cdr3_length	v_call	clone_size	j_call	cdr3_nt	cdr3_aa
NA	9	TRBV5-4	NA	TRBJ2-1	TGTGCCAGCAGCCCTAGGCAGTTCTTC	CASSPRQFF
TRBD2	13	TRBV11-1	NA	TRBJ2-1	TGTGCCAGCAGCTTAGAGGGACTAGAAATCAAGTTCTTC	CASSLEGLEIKFF
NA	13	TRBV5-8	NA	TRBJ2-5	TGTGCCAGCAGCTTGAGTGAGCGGGAGACCCAGTACTTC	CASSLSERETQYF
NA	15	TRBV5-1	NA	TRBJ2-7	TGCGCCAGCAGCTTGATCGCGGGAAGCTCCTACGAGCAGTACTTC	CASSLIAGSSYEQYF
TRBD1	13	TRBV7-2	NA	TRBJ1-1	TGTGCCAGCAGCTTAGAGGGGGCCACTGAAGCTTTCTTT	CASSLEGATEAFF
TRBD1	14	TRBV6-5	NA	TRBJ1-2	TGTGCCAGCACTCCCGTGGGACAGAGCTATGGCTACACCTTC	CASTPVGQSYGYTF
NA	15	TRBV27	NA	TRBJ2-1	TGTGCCAGCAGTTTATCGAAGGGGCACGGCAATGAGCAGTTCTTC	CASSLSKGHGNEQFF
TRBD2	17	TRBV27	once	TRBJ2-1	TGTGCCAGCAGCATCGACTCGGGACTAGCGGAGTACAATGAGCAGTTCTTC	CASSIDSGLAEYNEQFF
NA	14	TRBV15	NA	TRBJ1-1	TGTGCCACCAGCAGATACAGGGAAAACACTGAAGCTTTCTTT	CATSRYRENTEAFF
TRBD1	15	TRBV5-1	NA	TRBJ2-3	TGCGCCAGCAGCTTTACAGGGGGCAGGGCAGATACGCAGTATTTT	CASSFTGGRADTQYF
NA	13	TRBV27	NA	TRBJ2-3	TGCGCCAGCCGTTTCGTCAAATTGAGTGCGCAGTATTTT	CASRFVKLSAQYF
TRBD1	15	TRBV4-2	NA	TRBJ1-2	TGTGCCAGCAGCCAAGATCTCACAGGGGAATATGGCTACACCTTC	CASSQDLTGEYGYTF
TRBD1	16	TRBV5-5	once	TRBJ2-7	TGTGCCAGCAGCTTGGCCGGACAGGGATTGGCCTACGAGCAGTACTTC	CASSLAGQGLAYEQYF
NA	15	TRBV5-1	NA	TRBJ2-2	TGCGCCAGCAGCTTGGGCCCCTTGGCGGCCGGGGAGCTGTTTTTT	CASSLGPLAAGELFF
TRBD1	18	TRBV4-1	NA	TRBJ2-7	TGCGCCAGCAGCCAAGCCTGGCCAGGGACAGCTCTAGGGTACGAGCAGTACTTC	CASSQAWPGTALGYEQYF
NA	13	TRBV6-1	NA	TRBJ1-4	TGTGCCAGCACCGGTCCAACTAATGAAAAACTGTTTTTT	CASTGPTNEKLFF
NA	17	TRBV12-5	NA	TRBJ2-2	TGTGCTAGTGGTTTCCTAACAGACCTTGGGCCCACCGGGGAGCTGTTTTTT	CASGFLTDLGPTGELFF
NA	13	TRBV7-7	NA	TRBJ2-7	TGTGCTAGCAGCTTAGTGGGAGCATCCGAGCAGTACTTC	CASSLVGASEQYF
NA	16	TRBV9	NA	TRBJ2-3	TGTGCCAGCAGCGCCGCAGGCAACAGGGGCACAGATACGCAGTATTTT	CASSAAGNRGTDTQYF
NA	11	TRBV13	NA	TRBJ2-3	TGTGCCAGCAGCTTCTTACTCGCCCAGGATTTT	CASSFLLAQDF
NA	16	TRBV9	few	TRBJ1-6	TGTGCCAGCAGCCCAGCCACGGGCAGGGCAAATTCACCCCTCCACTTT	CASSPATGRANSPLHF
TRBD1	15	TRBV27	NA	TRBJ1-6	TGTGCCAGCAGTTCACAGACAGGGGTCGGTTCACCCCTCCACTTT	CASSSQTGVGSPLHF
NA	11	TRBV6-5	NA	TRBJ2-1	TGTGCCAGCAGGCTAGCAGCTGAGCAGTTCTTC	CASRLAAEQFF
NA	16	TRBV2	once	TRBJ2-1	TGTGCCAGCAGTGAGTGGACTTCTAGCTCCTACAATGAGCAGTTCTTC	CASSEWTSSSYNEQFF